This T cell receptor beta chain was recorded in a study of blood T cell repertoires in COVID-19. Background on the study: Spain, Italy and the United States supplied samples that represented acute and convalescent COVID-19.

CDR3 length: 15 residues. Trimming shortened V by 0 bases and J by 4 bases, and 11 bases separated the two germline ends. Germline V CDR1 and CDR2: SGHDT, YYEEEE. Sequencing used immunoSEQ multiplex PCR; TCRdb keeps in-frame clones, though not all of them. The profile shows about 150,000 clones, approximately 78% of them singletons. The sequenced sample consisted of peripheral blood. This sequence was found in an elderly man with acute or convalescent COVID-19. This sequence joins TRBV5-6 and TRBJ2-1, with D possibly TRBD2 on 5 matching bases. For the CDR3, the DNA is TGTGCCAGCAGCTTGGGGCCGAGACTATACAATGAGCAGTTCTTC. It is translated as CASSLGPRLYNEQFF.